This T cell receptor beta chain emerged from a study of neurological immune-mediated disorders. Each CDR3 protein is one row after TCRdb ran MiXCR on the 5' RACE reads. The table shows some 53,000 distinct CDR3 sequences, with roughly 17% occurring only once. Germline CDR1 DFQATT, CDR2 SNEGSKA (reference sequence). The CDR3 extends over 13 amino acids. V was pared by 6 bases and J by 5 bases, with 17 bases between. This clonotype was detected ten times or more. V is TRBV20-1 and J is TRBJ2-7, with D maybe TRBD2 (7 bases). This TCR came from a man aged 60 to 69 in good health. The sample was PBMCs. The CDR3 region has the DNA TGCAGTGCCCCCCTGCGGGGGCAGGACGAGCAGTACTTC. This translates into CSAPLRGQDEQYF.